The 27 T cell receptor beta chains presented below share a single source sample, sequenced in a study of control samples from healthy donors and cancer patients. The protocol was immunoSEQ multiplex PCR, while the TCRdb copy is restricted to in-frame clones and leaves out a portion. The sample consists of 150,000 to 160,000 clones, over 90% of them appearing once. The sequencing sample was made of blood. All receptors derive from a man aged 45-65 years in good health.

The rearrangement uses TRBV5-1 and TRBJ2-2; 13 bases agree with TRBD2. The trim removed 4 bases at V and 0 bases at J, leaving 6 bases unmatched. The germline V gene encodes CDR1 SGHRS and CDR2 YFSETQ. The CDR3 is 18 amino acids. The CDR3 DNA is TGCGCCAGCAGCCCTGGGACTAGCGGGAACGCGAACACCGGGGAGCTGTTTTTT. Protein product: CASSPGTSGNANTGELFF.

The chain carries TRBV7-9 and TRBJ2-2; 7 nucleotides line up with TRBD2. This CDR3 has 15 amino acids. Trimming took 1 base from V and 7 from J; bases not matched to a gene: 6. Germline CDR1 and CDR2: SEHNR and FQNEAQ (reference sequence). This chain's CDR3 is CASSLDAAGIGELFF. The CDR3 coding sequence is TGTGCCAGCAGCTTAGATGCAGCGGGAATCGGGGAGCTGTTTTTT.

V gene TRBV2 combines with J gene TRBJ2-1; 10 bases agree with TRBD1. The CDR3 contains 16 residues. Per the germline V gene, CDR1 is SNHLY and CDR2 is FYNNEI. With 2 bases clipped from V and 9 bases from J, the junction kept 10 bases outside the gene matches. The CDR3 protein is CASSERGDRGPSEQFF. CDR3 nucleotides: TGTGCCAGCAGTGAAAGGGGAGACAGGGGGCCCAGTGAGCAGTTCTTC.

This chain uses TRBV18 with TRBJ2-7, with 9 bases fitting TRBD2. Per the germline V gene, CDR1 is KGHSH and CDR2 is LQKENI. This CDR3 is built from 14 residues. V shed 3 bases and J 6 bases; nucleotides not matched to a gene: 6. CDR3 DNA sequence: TGTGCCAGCTCACCGGGACTAGCACCTTCCGAGCAGTACTTC. It yields the protein CASSPGLAPSEQYF.

The chain links TRBV28 to TRBJ2-3; 9 bases are shared with TRBD2. The germline V gene has CDR1 MDHEN and CDR2 SYDVKM. Trimming removed 7 bases from V and 2 bases from J; junction bases left unmatched: 10. This CDR3 is 16 amino acids long. CDR3 sequence reads: CASISIVAGDTDTQYF. As DNA, the CDR3 is TGTGCCAGCATATCGATTGTAGCGGGGGACACAGATACGCAGTATTTT.

The chain uses TRBV10-3 and TRBJ2-5; no clear D. This CDR3 is 13 amino acids long. V shed 2 bases and J shed 5 bases, with 9 bases lying between them. Germline values: CDR1 ENHRY, CDR2 SYGVKD. CDR3 residues: CAISEGVVETQYF. For the CDR3, the DNA is TGTGCCATCAGTGAGGGGGTAGTTGAGACCCAGTACTTC.

This chain links TRBV5-4 with TRBJ1-2, with 11 nucleotides matching TRBD1. V was clipped by 5 bases and J by 5 bases; unmatched bases: 5. This CDR3 has 14 residues. CDR1 and CDR2 from the germline V gene are SGHNT and YYREEE (reference sequence). The CDR3 spells CASRRTGGLYGYTF. The DNA of the CDR3 is TGTGCCAGCAGAAGGACAGGGGGCCTTTATGGCTACACCTTC. The full variable domain, completed using reference TRBV5-4 and TRBJ1-2, is ETGVTQSPTHLIKTRGQQVTLRCSSQSGHNTVSWYQQALGQGPQFIFQYYREEENGRGNFPPRFSGLQFPNYSSELNVNALELDDSALYLCASRRTGGLYGYTFGSGTRLTVV.

The chain recombines TRBV2 with TRBJ2-7; TRBD2 might be the D (5 bases). This CDR3 comprises 14 residues. Per the germline V gene, CDR1 is SNHLY and CDR2 is FYNNEI. The germline V and J ends were trimmed by 3 bases and 3 bases, with 12 bases remaining between them. The CDR3 sequence is CASSDRRRLYEQYF. The CDR3 DNA follows: TGTGCCAGCAGTGACAGGAGGAGACTCTACGAGCAGTACTTC.

The chain is built from TRBV6-6 and TRBJ1-3; a possible D gene is TRBD1 (5 bases). Trimming removed 5 bases from V and 0 bases from J, with 8 bases in between. CDR1 is MNHNY and CDR2 is SVGAGI in the germline V gene (reference sequence). The CDR3 has 14 residues. Here the CDR3 reads CASSQGSSGNTIYF. The CDR3 DNA reads TGTGCCAGCAGTCAGGGAAGCTCTGGAAACACCATATATTTT.

The genes are TRBV18 and TRBJ2-5; 9 nucleotides align to TRBD1. Germline loops: CDR1 KGHSH, CDR2 LQKENI. The V segment lost 6 bases and the J segment 4 bases; nucleotides outside the gene matches: 6. This CDR3 region has 14 residues. The DNA of the CDR3 is TGTGCCAGCTCTCATACGGACAGGGGAGAGACCCAGTACTTC. Amino acids: CASSHTDRGETQYF.

This clone was seen only once. The chain uses TRBV2 and TRBJ2-5; D could derive from TRBD1 or TRBD2 (5 bases each). Germline V gene data show CDR1 as SNHLY and CDR2 as FYNNEI. V was clipped by 7 bases and J by 5 bases, with 14 bases between them. This CDR3 region has 13 residues. The CDR3 reads CASTFRGGETQYF. Here the CDR3 DNA reads TGTGCCAGCACTTTTAGGGGCGGGGAGACCCAGTACTTC.

The genes are TRBV10-1 and TRBJ2-1; weak D call: TRBD2 (6 bases). This CDR3 contains 15 residues. The V end lost 3 bases, the J end lost 3 bases, and 12 bases lay between the germline ends. Germline loops: CDR1 WNHNN, CDR2 SYGVQD (reference sequence). The DNA of the CDR3 is TGCGCCAGCAGTGATACCGGGAGCATCTACAATGAGCAGTTCTTC. Encoded protein: CASSDTGSIYNEQFF.

The rearrangement links TRBV30 to TRBJ2-3; the match to TRBD2 covers 12 bases. The CDR3 consists of 16 residues. The junction had 10 bases not matched to a gene; V was cut back by 3 bases and J by 6 bases. CDR1 GTSNPN and CDR2 SVGIG come from the germline V gene (reference sequence). The DNA of the CDR3 is TGTGCCTGGAGAGCCAGACTAGCGGGAGATAGGGATACGCAGTATTTT. It specifies CAWRARLAGDRDTQYF.

The V call is TRBV5-4, the J call TRBJ1-4, with 9 bases matching TRBD1. Germline-derived CDR1 and CDR2 are SGHNT and YYREEE (reference sequence). The junction had 4 bases not matched to a gene; V was cut back by 2 bases and J by 5 bases. The CDR3 consists of 15 residues. CDR3 sequence (DNA): TGTGCCAGCAGCTTAGTTACAGGGGGCAATGAAAAACTGTTTTTT. Its translation: CASSLVTGGNEKLFF.

The genes are TRBV28 and TRBJ1-5; the D gene is possibly TRBD1 (5 bases). CDR3 length: 13 residues. The V and J ends lost 5 bases and 6 bases respectively, with 11 bases between them. CDR1 MDHEN and CDR2 SYDVKM come from the germline V gene. The CDR3 DNA reads TGTGCCAGCAGTCTCAGGGCCGGTCAGCCCCAGCATTTT. The encoded protein is CASSLRAGQPQHF.

V and J are TRBV6-5 and TRBJ1-2; D unresolved. V lost 2 bases, J lost 2 bases, and 9 bases lay in between. CDR1 and CDR2 from the germline V gene are MNHEY and SVGAGI. CDR3 length: 14 residues. CDR3: CASSYRRTNYGYTF. The CDR3 coding sequence is TGTGCCAGCAGTTACAGACGGACGAACTATGGCTACACCTTC.

The chain has TRBV28 and TRBJ2-7, with a tentative D call TRBD1 (6 bases). The germline V gene encodes CDR1 MDHEN and CDR2 SYDVKM. There are 14 residues in the CDR3. Trimming took off 8 bases at V and 3 bases at J, with 17 bases between the two ends. CDR3 region: CASGETGIYYEQYF. As DNA, the CDR3 is TGTGCCAGCGGGGAGACAGGAATCTACTACGAGCAGTACTTC.

The chain recombines TRBV14 with TRBJ2-7; 8 positions match TRBD1. With V trimmed by 1 base and J by 9 bases, 5 bases remained unmatched. Germline CDR1 reads SGHDN; CDR2 reads FVKESK. The CDR3 sequence is 13 residues long. The CDR3 DNA sequence: TGTGCCAGCAGCCAAGGCAGGGGGCTAGTGCAGTACTTC. It codes for CASSQGRGLVQYF.

The gene calls are TRBV18 and TRBJ2-7; the D is unclear. The CDR3 spans 14 residues. Trimming left V 2 bases short and J 3 bases short, with 11 bases between. The germline V gene has CDR1 KGHSH and CDR2 LQKENI. Written as DNA, the CDR3 is TGTGCCAGCTCACCAGACGGACGAAACTACGAGCAGTACTTC. This translates into CASSPDGRNYEQYF.

The chain joins TRBV6-5 to TRBJ2-3, with TRBD1 matching over 8 bases. Germline CDR1 and CDR2: MNHEY and SVGAGI. Trimming removed 10 bases from V and 5 bases from J; junction bases left unmatched: 8. The CDR3 consists of 13 residues. DNA of the CDR3: TGTGCCATCTTGGACAGGGAAATAGATACGCAGTATTTT. Its translation: CAILDREIDTQYF.

This clone is a singleton in its sample. The rearrangement joins TRBV4-1 to TRBJ1-4, with D possibly TRBD1 on 6 matching bases. The CDR3 totals 14 residues. Looked up from germline, CDR1 is MGHRA and CDR2 is YSYEKL. The ends were cut back, 3 bases at V and 13 bases at J, with 18 bases in the middle. The DNA of the CDR3 is TGCGCCAGCAGCCACCTGGACGGGGGGGCAGTACTGTTTTTT. Its translation is CASSHLDGGAVLFF.

The rearrangement joins TRBV7-9 to TRBJ2-7, with 14 bases identical to TRBD2. Looked up from germline, CDR1 is SEHNR and CDR2 is FQNEAQ (reference sequence). Germline trimming cut 5 bases from V and 2 bases from J; bases unmatched to any gene: 2. The CDR3 has 15 amino acids. Written as DNA, the CDR3 is TGTGCCAGCAGCCAGGGACTAGCGGGAGCCTACGAGCAGTACTTC. It encodes CASSQGLAGAYEQYF.

The CDR3 DNA is TGCAGCGTTGCGACGGACTTTAATGAAAAACTGTTTTTT. Its protein product is CSVATDFNEKLFF. The chain combines TRBV29-1 with TRBJ1-4; D not certain. Germline CDR1 reads SQVTM; CDR2 reads ANQGSEA. V lost 4 bases and J 4 bases, leaving 10 bases between the germline ends. CDR3 length: 13 residues.

This chain uses TRBV7-2 with TRBJ1-5, with D possibly TRBD1 on 5 matching bases. V lost 1 base and J 3 bases, leaving 10 bases between the germline ends. CDR1 SGHTA and CDR2 FQGNSA come from the germline V gene. The CDR3 loop spans 15 amino acids. The CDR3 DNA reads TGTGCCAGCAGCTTAGGGGGGTGGAACAATCAGCCCCAGCATTTT. Translating it yields CASSLGGWNNQPQHF.

This chain connects TRBV5-4 to TRBJ2-4, with a weak D call TRBD1 (6 bases). The V end lost 4 bases, the J end lost 0 bases, and 23 bases lay between the germline ends. The CDR3 runs 19 residues. The germline gives CDR1 SGHNT, CDR2 YYREEE (reference sequence). Here the CDR3 reads CASSPGQSQGPLAKNIQYF. The CDR3 bases are TGTGCCAGCAGCCCCGGACAGTCCCAAGGCCCTCTAGCCAAAAACATTCAGTACTTC.

The J gene is TRBJ2-7, the V gene TRBV28; 7 nucleotides line up with TRBD2. This CDR3 is 16 amino acids long. Germline CDR1 is MDHEN and CDR2 is SYDVKM. J was trimmed by 0 bases and V by 1 base; bases with no gene match: 6. The CDR3 bases are TGTGCCAGCAGTTTATCGGGGCTAGCGGCCTCCTACGAGCAGTACTTC. This encodes CASSLSGLAASYEQYF.

The J gene is TRBJ2-2, the V gene TRBV2; 10 positions match TRBD2. This CDR3 has 15 residues. Germline V CDR1 and CDR2: SNHLY, FYNNEI. Unmatched junction bases numbered 11, after V lost 10 bases and J lost 6 bases. In nucleotides, the CDR3 is TGTGCCACCTCTAGCGGGAGAAGGTGGGCCGGGGAGCTGTTTTTT. Its protein product is CATSSGRRWAGELFF.